This TCR beta chain was sequenced during a study of blood T cell repertoires in COVID-19. Method: immunoSEQ multiplex PCR; TCRdb's copy keeps in-frame clones and lacks some. The sample yields 350,000 to 500,000 clones, over 75% seen once. The CDR3 is 11 amino acids. Trimming took 5 bases from V and 11 from J; bases not matched to a gene: 0. The germline V gene has CDR1 MNHEY and CDR2 SVGAGI. Which cohort a participant joined came from the clinical history participants gave. This clone appeared once. The chain employs TRBV6-5 and TRBJ2-3; 11 bases map to TRBD2. The origin of this receptor is a woman aged 18-29 years who had been exposed to COVID-19. The sample was PBMCs or T cells enriched from blood (not recorded which). In DNA form, the CDR3 reads TGTGCCAGCAGTACTAGCGGGGGGCAGTATTTT. Protein product: CASSTSGGQYF.